Listed below are T cell receptor beta chains from one sample, sequenced in a study of immune heterogeneity within non-small cell lung tumors. TCRdb used MiXCR to reprocess the multiplex PCR reads, holding one entry per CDR3 protein. The data hold tens of thousands of distinct CDR3 sequences, with 25% to 30% observed a single time. Sequencing was done on a sample of lung tumor tissue. These receptors were collected from a man aged 35 to 55 with non-small cell lung cancer. CDR3s include the opening cysteine and the closing phenylalanine or tryptophan.

v_call,cdr3_aa
TRBV28,CASDQTSGAVYGGQPQHF
TRBV19,CASSKTGPTNYGYTF
TRBV20-1,CSATPGAKPQHF
TRBV20-1,CSASKVTGQVEAFF
TRBV15,CATSRENTEAFF
TRBV11-3,CASSLQGNYEQYF
TRBV3-1,CASSTTSESSYEQYF
TRBV12-3/TRBV12-4,CASRDLDRDYEQYF
TRBV10-3,CAIKEGGPNTEAFF
TRBV11-3,CASSLVGDEAFF
TRBV20-1,CSAPPGLAGGEQFF
TRBV29-1,CSAGGGRGTDTQYF
TRBV5-1,CASSLDQGGGNEQFF
TRBV6-1,CASSPLGLAGNNEQFF
TRBV20-1,CSARDSRVGAGELFF
TRBV7-2,CASSFRRGSANNEQFF
TRBV28,CASSGGGGHEQFF
TRBV4-3,CASSQDDSRNEAFF
TRBV5-1,CASSLVWGGFRDGKQETQYF
TRBV7-3,CASSSGRLGDTQYF
TRBV14,CASSQGYNSPLHF
TRBV4-2,CASSQVGPGAGANVLTF
TRBV5-1,CASSDRDRSGTGELFF
TRBV10-2,CASSESCSYNEQFF
TRBV20-1,CSARDQPHNSPLHF
TRBV14,CASSPKASYEQYF
TRBV7-2,CASSLTGLTEAFF
TRBV24-1,CATRGGSGSYTDTQYF
TRBV7-9,CASSLGTAPGEKLFF